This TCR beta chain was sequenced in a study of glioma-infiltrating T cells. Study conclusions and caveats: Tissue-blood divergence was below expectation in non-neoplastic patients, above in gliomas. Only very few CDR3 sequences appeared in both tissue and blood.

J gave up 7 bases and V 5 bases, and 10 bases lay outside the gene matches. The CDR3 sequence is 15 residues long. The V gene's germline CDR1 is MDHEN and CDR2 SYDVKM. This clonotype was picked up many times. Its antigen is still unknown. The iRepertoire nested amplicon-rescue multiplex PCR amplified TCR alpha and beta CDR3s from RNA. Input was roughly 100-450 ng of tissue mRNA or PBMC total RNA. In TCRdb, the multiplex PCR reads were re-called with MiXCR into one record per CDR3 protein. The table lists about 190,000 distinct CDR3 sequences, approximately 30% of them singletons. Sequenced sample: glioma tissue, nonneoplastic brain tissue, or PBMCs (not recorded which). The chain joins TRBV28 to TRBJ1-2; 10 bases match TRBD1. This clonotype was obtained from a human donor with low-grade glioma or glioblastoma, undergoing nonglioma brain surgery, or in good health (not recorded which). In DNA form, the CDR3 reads TGTGCCAGCAGTCCCGGACAGGGGGAAGTATTTGGCTACACCTTC. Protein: CASSPGQGEVFGYTF.